The 27 T cell receptor beta chains reported below all come from one sample, sequenced in a study of T cell repertoires in cytomegalovirus infection. No antigen is known for these receptors. TCRdb reanalysed the reads using MiXCR and keeps one entry per CDR3 protein. The sample gives about 400,000 distinct CDR3 sequences, just under 35% of which show up once; roughly 12% is in the top ten. The specimen was cultured PBMCs, collected from culture after CMV antigen stimulation. The receptors shown here come from a human donor in good health (CMV status not recorded). Some clones in this sample may be carry-over from other donors' samples.

There are a few counts of this clonotype. This chain links TRBV7-8 with TRBJ2-3, with a tentative D call TRBD1 (6 bases). The V end lost 1 base, the J end lost 1 base, and 9 bases lay between the germline ends. Germline values: CDR1 SGHVS, CDR2 FQNEAQ. The CDR3 covers 15 residues. For the CDR3, the DNA is TGTGCCAGCAGCTTAGATCCAGGGGGCACAGATACGCAGTATTTT. It translates to CASSLDPGGTDTQYF.

This chain's CDR3 is CSASTSGRTTGELFF. The CDR3 nucleotides read TGCAGTGCTAGCACTAGCGGGAGGACAACCGGGGAGCTGTTTTTT. The V call is TRBV20-1, the J call TRBJ2-2; the match to TRBD2 covers 12 bases. V dropped 3 bases and J dropped 5; count of bases not matched to a gene: 4. Germline V lookup: CDR1 DFQATT, CDR2 SNEGSKA (reference sequence). The CDR3 runs to 15 residues.

This clonotype came up a few times. The chain uses TRBV7-8 and TRBJ1-2; 8 bases align to TRBD1. This CDR3 comprises 15 residues. Germline values: CDR1 SGHVS, CDR2 FQNEAQ. J lost 8 bases, V lost 5 bases, and 13 bases had no gene match. The CDR3 DNA follows: TGTGCCAGCAGCCCCGCCCTCCGGACAGGGCTAGGCTACACCTTC. Protein sequence: CASSPALRTGLGYTF.

The table lists this clonotype with many counts. This chain joins TRBV5-4 and TRBJ2-1; 11 bases map to TRBD2. V lost 5 bases, J lost 4 bases, and 5 bases stayed unmatched. Germline V CDR1 and CDR2: SGHNT, YYREEE (reference sequence). The CDR3 has 15 residues. As DNA, the CDR3 is TGTGCCAGCAGTTTAGCGGGAGGGGGTTACAATGAGCAGTTCTTC. Encoded protein: CASSLAGGGYNEQFF.

This clonotype showed up many times. The chain employs TRBV7-2 and TRBJ1-5, with 9 bases fitting TRBD1. Germline loops: CDR1 SGHTA, CDR2 FQGNSA. The CDR3 spans 14 residues. V dropped 5 bases and J dropped 6; count of bases not matched to a gene: 5. The CDR3 spells CASSLTGGLQPQHF. The CDR3 coding sequence is TGTGCCAGCAGCCTTACAGGGGGCCTTCAGCCCCAGCATTTT. The variable domain in full, completed from reference TRBV7-2 and TRBJ1-5, reads GAGVSQSPSNKVTEKGKDVELRCDPISGHTALYWYRQSLGQGLEFLIYFQGNSAPDKSGLPSDRFSAERTGGSVSTLTIQRTQQEDSAVYLCASSLTGGLQPQHFGDGTRLSIL.

The rearrangement joins TRBV11-1 to TRBJ2-3; TRBD2 might be the D (5 bases). With 5 bases removed from V and 6 bases from J, the gap between germline ends came to 15 bases. Germline lookup yields CDR1 SGHAT and CDR2 FQDESV (reference sequence). The length of the CDR3 is 14 residues. The CDR3 bases are TGTGCCAGCAGCCCCGGGATGTCGTCTGATACGCAGTATTTT. The encoded protein is CASSPGMSSDTQYF.

This clonotype was seen only a few times. The V call is TRBV6-2 or TRBV6-3, the J call TRBJ2-1; TRBD2 aligns across 16 bases. V was pared by 8 bases and J by 8 bases, with 9 bases of the junction left unmatched. The germline gives CDR1 MNHEY, CDR2 SVGEGT. The CDR3 extends over 16 amino acids. CDR3 nucleotides: TGTGCCAGCGGAGAAGCCGGGACTAGCGGGAGGGATGAGCAGTTCTTC. Protein product: CASGEAGTSGRDEQFF.

Only a few counts were recorded for this clonotype. The chain combines TRBV12-3 or TRBV12-4 with TRBJ2-1, with D maybe TRBD1 (5 bases). This CDR3 spans 14 amino acids. The ends were cut back, 6 bases at V and 2 bases at J, with 11 bases in the middle. CDR3 sequence reads: CASSTGVAYNEQFF. CDR3 DNA: TGTGCCAGCAGCACAGGAGTAGCCTACAATGAGCAGTTCTTC.

The V call is TRBV4-1, the J call TRBJ2-5; D gene uncertain. CDR1 is MGHRA and CDR2 is YSYEKL in the germline V gene. This CDR3 contains 14 residues. V was clipped by 0 bases and J by 5 bases, with 10 bases between them. In DNA form, the CDR3 reads TGCGCCAGCAGCCAAGATCGCCTCGAGGAGACCCAGTACTTC. Amino acids: CASSQDRLEETQYF.

The rearrangement uses TRBV6-5 and TRBJ1-1; 9 bases match TRBD1. Germline V gene data show CDR1 as MNHEY and CDR2 as SVGAGI. The CDR3 totals 16 residues. Trimming took 4 bases from V and 6 from J; bases not matched to a gene: 12. The CDR3 sequence: CASSWDRDRVRAEAFF. The DNA of the CDR3 is TGTGCCAGCAGTTGGGACAGGGACAGGGTAAGGGCTGAAGCTTTCTTT.

This chain connects TRBV27 to TRBJ2-7; TRBD1 is a possible D gene (6 bases). The ends were cut back, 5 bases at V and 3 bases at J, with 14 bases in the middle. Germline V gene sequence: CDR1 MNHEY, CDR2 SMNVEV (reference sequence). The CDR3 consists of 14 residues. In DNA form, the CDR3 reads TGTGCCAGCAGTGTCAACAGGGATAGCTACGAGCAGTACTTC. Amino acid sequence: CASSVNRDSYEQYF.

In this sample, this clonotype turned up a few times. V is TRBV6-6 and J is TRBJ2-5; D may be TRBD1 (6 bases). V was cut by 6 bases and J by 1 base, with 12 bases left in between. The CDR3 has 14 amino acids. CDR1 MNHNY and CDR2 SVGAGI come from the germline V gene (reference sequence). The CDR3 bases are TGTGCCAGCAGGCCGGGGACACCCCAAGAGACCCAGTACTTC. Translating it yields CASRPGTPQETQYF.

V usage is TRBV6-8 and J usage is TRBJ1-3, with 10 bases identical to TRBD1. The germline gives CDR1 MNHGY, CDR2 SAAAGT. This CDR3 has 15 residues. V lost 5 bases, J lost 2 bases, and 3 bases stayed unmatched. The CDR3 bases are TGTGCCAGCAGTGCCGGGACAGGGGCTGGAAACACCATATATTTT. This gives the protein CASSAGTGAGNTIYF.

In this sample, this clonotype turned up a few times. The rearrangement joins TRBV4-1 to TRBJ2-3, with D possibly matching TRBD1 (6 bases). CDR1 and CDR2 from the germline V gene are MGHRA and YSYEKL. The CDR3 loop spans 15 amino acids. V lost 0 bases and J 4 bases, leaving 11 bases between the germline ends. The CDR3 region is CASSQERSGADTQYF. CDR3 sequence (DNA): TGCGCCAGCAGCCAAGAAAGGTCAGGGGCAGATACGCAGTATTTT.

The J gene is TRBJ2-1, the V gene TRBV7-2, with D unresolved. CDR3 length: 12 amino acids. CDR1 is SGHTA and CDR2 is FQGNSA in the germline V gene. Trimming took 5 bases from V and 7 from J, leaving 9 bases between them. CDR3 loop: CASSNPANEQFF. CDR3 DNA: TGTGCCAGCAGCAACCCCGCGAATGAGCAGTTCTTC. Full variable domain (outside the CDR3, taken from reference TRBV7-2 and TRBJ2-1): GAGVSQSPSNKVTEKGKDVELRCDPISGHTALYWYRQSLGQGLEFLIYFQGNSAPDKSGLPSDRFSAERTGGSVSTLTIQRTQQEDSAVYLCASSNPANEQFFGPGTRLTVL.

The chain is built from TRBV19 and TRBJ1-5, with D perhaps TRBD1 (5 bases). Germline CDR1 and CDR2: LNHDA and SQIVND (reference sequence). The CDR3 covers 16 residues. Trimming took off 4 bases at V and 1 base at J, with 14 bases between the two ends. Here the CDR3 DNA reads TGTGCCAGTAGTACGTCGCGTCAGGGAAGCAATCAGCCCCAGCATTTT. As protein: CASSTSRQGSNQPQHF.

In its sample, this clonotype was seen once. This sequence joins TRBV2 and TRBJ2-1; 9 bases are a match to TRBD1. This CDR3 contains 15 residues. Germline CDR1 and CDR2: SNHLY and FYNNEI. V lost 4 bases, J lost 8 bases, and 9 bases stayed unmatched. The CDR3 coding sequence is TGTGCCAGCAGTGGGGGGGACAGGGCGACTGATGAGCAGTTCTTC. Translation gives CASSGGDRATDEQFF. Full variable domain (missing parts from reference TRBV2 and TRBJ2-1): EPEVTQTPSHQVTQMGQEVILRCVPISNHLYFYWYRQILGQKVEFLVSFYNNEISEKSEIFDDQFSVERPDGSNFTLKIRSTKLEDSAMYFCASSGGDRATDEQFFGPGTRLTVL.

V usage is TRBV6-6 and J usage is TRBJ1-5; 12 bases fit TRBD1. This CDR3 is 19 amino acids long. Germline values: CDR1 MNHNY, CDR2 SVGAGI (reference sequence). J lost 4 bases, V lost 2 bases, and 12 bases had no gene match. This CDR3 reads CASSYTAGQGAYFNQPQHF. In DNA, the CDR3 is TGTGCCAGCAGTTACACAGCGGGACAGGGGGCGTATTTTAATCAGCCCCAGCATTTT.

Ten or more counts support this clonotype. The V call is TRBV7-2, the J call TRBJ1-1, with D perhaps matching TRBD1 (5 bases). Germline loops: CDR1 SGHTA, CDR2 FQGNSA. This CDR3 region has 14 residues. The ends were cut back, 1 base at V and 7 bases at J, with 13 bases in the middle. CDR3 protein: CASSLVTGRGEAFF. The CDR3 DNA reads TGTGCCAGCAGCTTAGTGACGGGGCGAGGTGAAGCTTTCTTT.

This clonotype was seen a few times. The chain couples TRBV7-4 to TRBJ2-1; tentatively, D is TRBD1 or TRBD2 (5 bases each). CDR3 length: 16 amino acids. V lost 5 bases and J 2 bases, leaving 16 bases between the germline ends. Germline loops: CDR1 SGHVT, CDR2 SQSDAQ. The CDR3 spells CASSKGRVIAYNEQFF. The CDR3 DNA sequence: TGTGCCAGCAGCAAGGGGCGGGTGATTGCCTACAATGAGCAGTTCTTC.

V and J are TRBV28 and TRBJ1-3; D is unresolved. The CDR3 contains 18 residues. V gave up 2 bases and J gave up 1 base, with 18 bases separating them. Germline assignment: CDR1 MDHEN and CDR2 SYDVKM. The CDR3 protein is CASSLNFATALSGNTIYF. CDR3 sequence (DNA): TGTGCCAGCAGTTTAAATTTCGCAACGGCTTTGTCTGGAAACACCATATATTTT.

This sequence joins TRBV12-3 or TRBV12-4 and TRBJ1-2; 9 bases match TRBD1. The CDR3 has 13 residues. J was trimmed by 6 bases and V by 4 bases; bases with no gene match: 3. This chain's CDR3 is CASSYRGRNGYTF. CDR3 DNA: TGTGCCAGCAGTTACAGGGGGCGGAATGGCTACACCTTC.

This clonotype has more than one count but fewer than ten. V gene TRBV7-6 combines with J gene TRBJ1-2, with 8 bases identical to TRBD1. Germline values: CDR1 SGHVS, CDR2 FNYEAQ. Trimming at V came to 5 bases and at J to 2 bases, leaving 7 bases not matched to a gene. The CDR3 contains 15 residues. The CDR3 DNA sequence: TGTGCCAGCAGCAAATACAACAGGGGGAACTATGGCTACACCTTC. Protein: CASSKYNRGNYGYTF.

The rearrangement joins TRBV7-2 to TRBJ2-7, with 10 positions matching TRBD2. Trimming took 6 bases from V and 1 from J; bases not matched to a gene: 3. This CDR3 has 14 amino acids. CDR1 and CDR2 (germline): SGHTA, FQGNSA. The CDR3 bases are TGTGCCAGCAGAGCTAGCGGGAGTTCCTACGAGCAGTACTTC. Its translation: CASRASGSSYEQYF.

This clonotype was counted between two and nine times. The chain couples TRBV4-2 to TRBJ2-1; possible D gene TRBD2, 6 bases. The V and J ends lost 0 bases and 15 bases respectively, with 24 bases between them. Per germline, CDR1 LGHNA and CDR2 YNFKEQ. This CDR3 has 16 amino acids. CDR3: CASSQDRGWGDSSGFF. The CDR3 coding sequence is TGTGCCAGCAGCCAAGATCGTGGCTGGGGGGATTCAAGCGGGTTCTTC.

V and J are TRBV7-6 and TRBJ1-6; a possible D gene is TRBD1 (6 bases). Germline V gene data show CDR1 as SGHVS and CDR2 as FNYEAQ. The CDR3 runs to 15 residues. V lost 1 base, J lost 7 bases, and 11 bases lay in between. The CDR3 protein is CASSLEPRGNSPLHF. The CDR3 nucleotides are TGTGCCAGCAGCTTAGAGCCCAGGGGAAATTCACCCCTCCACTTT.

J is TRBJ1-4 and V is TRBV4-2; D might be TRBD1 (5 bases). The length of the CDR3 is 17 residues. V lost 4 bases, J lost 11 bases, and 26 bases lay in between. The V gene's germline CDR1 is LGHNA and CDR2 YNFKEQ. Written as DNA, the CDR3 is TGTGCCAGCAGCCGACGTCCCGGGACCGCCGGAGGTGGGAAACTGTTTTTT. Amino acid sequence: CASSRRPGTAGGGKLFF.